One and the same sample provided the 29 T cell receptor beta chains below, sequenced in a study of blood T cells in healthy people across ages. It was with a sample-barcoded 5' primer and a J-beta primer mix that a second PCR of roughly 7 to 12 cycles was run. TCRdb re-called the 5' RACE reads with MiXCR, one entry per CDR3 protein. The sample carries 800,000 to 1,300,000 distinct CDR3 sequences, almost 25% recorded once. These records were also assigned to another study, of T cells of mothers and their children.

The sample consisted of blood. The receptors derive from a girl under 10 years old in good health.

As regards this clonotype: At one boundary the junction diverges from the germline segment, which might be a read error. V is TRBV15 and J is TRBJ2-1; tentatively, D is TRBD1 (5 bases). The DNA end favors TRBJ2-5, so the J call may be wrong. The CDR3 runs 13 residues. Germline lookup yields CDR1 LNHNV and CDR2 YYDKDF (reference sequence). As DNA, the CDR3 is TGTGTCACCAGCAGAGATGGGGCAGAGACCCAGTACTTC. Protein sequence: CVTSRDGAETQYF.

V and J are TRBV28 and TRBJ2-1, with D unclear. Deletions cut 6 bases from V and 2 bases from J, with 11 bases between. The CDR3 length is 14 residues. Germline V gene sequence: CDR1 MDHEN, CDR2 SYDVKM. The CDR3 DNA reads TGTGCCAGCAGGTCACAAAGTACCTACAATGAGCAGTTCTTC. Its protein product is CASRSQSTYNEQFF.

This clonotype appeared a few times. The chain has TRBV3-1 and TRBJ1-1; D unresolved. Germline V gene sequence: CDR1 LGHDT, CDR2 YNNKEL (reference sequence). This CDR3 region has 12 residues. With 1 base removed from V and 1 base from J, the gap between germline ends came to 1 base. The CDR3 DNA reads TGTGCCAGCAGCCAAGCGAACACTGAAGCTTTCTTT. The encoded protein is CASSQANTEAFF.

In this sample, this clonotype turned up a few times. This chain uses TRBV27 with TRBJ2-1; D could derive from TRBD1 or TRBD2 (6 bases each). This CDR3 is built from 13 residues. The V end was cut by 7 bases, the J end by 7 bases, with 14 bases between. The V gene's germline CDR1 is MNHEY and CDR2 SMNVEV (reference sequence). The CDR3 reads CASTFLGGNEQFF. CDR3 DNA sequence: TGTGCCAGCACCTTCTTAGGGGGGAATGAGCAGTTCTTC.

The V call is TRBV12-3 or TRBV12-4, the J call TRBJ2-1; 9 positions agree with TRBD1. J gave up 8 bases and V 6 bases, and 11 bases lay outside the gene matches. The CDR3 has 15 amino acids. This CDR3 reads CASRTDRGSLDEQFF. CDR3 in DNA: TGTGCCAGCAGAACCGACAGGGGGTCGCTCGATGAGCAGTTCTTC.

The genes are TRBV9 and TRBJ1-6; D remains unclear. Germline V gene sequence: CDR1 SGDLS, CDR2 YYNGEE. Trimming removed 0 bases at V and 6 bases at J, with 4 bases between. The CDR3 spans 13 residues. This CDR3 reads CASSVGSNSPLHF. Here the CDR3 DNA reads TGTGCCAGCAGCGTAGGGAGTAATTCACCCCTCCACTTT.

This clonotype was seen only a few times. As DNA, the CDR3 is TGTGCCAGCAGCTACGGGACAGGGGGCGCGAACACCTTC. Translating gives CASSYGTGGANTF. The chain recombines TRBV6-5 with TRBJ1-2, with 12 bases lining up with TRBD1. Germline V lookup: CDR1 MNHEY, CDR2 SVGAGI. Losses at the gene ends were 6 bases for V and 12 bases for J; bases not matched to a gene: 8. This CDR3 is built from 13 residues.

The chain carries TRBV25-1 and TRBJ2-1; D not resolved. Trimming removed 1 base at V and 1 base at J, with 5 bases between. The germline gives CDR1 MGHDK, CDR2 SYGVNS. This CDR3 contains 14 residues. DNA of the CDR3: TGTGCCAGCAGTGAATTTGAATCCTACAATGAGCAGTTCTTC. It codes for CASSEFESYNEQFF.

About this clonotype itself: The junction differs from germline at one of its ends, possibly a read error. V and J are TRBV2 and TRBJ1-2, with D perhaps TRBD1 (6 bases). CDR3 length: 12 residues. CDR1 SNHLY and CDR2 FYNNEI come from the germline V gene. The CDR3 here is CASSDGQYGHTF. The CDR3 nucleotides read TGTGCCAGCAGCGATGGACAGTATGGCCACACCTTC.

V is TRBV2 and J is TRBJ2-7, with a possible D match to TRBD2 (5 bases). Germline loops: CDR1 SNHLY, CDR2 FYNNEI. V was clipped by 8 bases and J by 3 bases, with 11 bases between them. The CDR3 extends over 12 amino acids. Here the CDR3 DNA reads TGTGCCAGCCGGGATGAGGTCTACGAGCAGTACTTC. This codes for CASRDEVYEQYF.

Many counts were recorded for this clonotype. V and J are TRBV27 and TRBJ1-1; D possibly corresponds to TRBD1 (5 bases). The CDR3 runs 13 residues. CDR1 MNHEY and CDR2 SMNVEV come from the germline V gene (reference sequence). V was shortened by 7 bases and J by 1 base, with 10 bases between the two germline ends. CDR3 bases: TGTGCCAGCACTCTAACAGGGAACACTGAAGCTTTCTTT. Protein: CASTLTGNTEAFF.

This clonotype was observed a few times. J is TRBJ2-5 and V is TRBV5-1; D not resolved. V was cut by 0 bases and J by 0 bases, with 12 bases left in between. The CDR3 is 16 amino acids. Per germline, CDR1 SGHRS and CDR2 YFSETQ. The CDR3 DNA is TGCGCCAGCAGCTTGGGGTCCTTGGGGTACCAAGAGACCCAGTACTTC. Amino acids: CASSLGSLGYQETQYF.

In DNA form, the CDR3 reads TGCAGCGTTGGCCCGAACACTGAAGCTTTCTTT. Its translation is CSVGPNTEAFF. The chain links TRBV29-1 to TRBJ1-1; no reliable D call. Germline CDR1 reads SQVTM; CDR2 reads ANQGSEA. This CDR3 is 11 amino acids long. Trimming left V 4 bases short and J 1 base short, with 4 bases between.

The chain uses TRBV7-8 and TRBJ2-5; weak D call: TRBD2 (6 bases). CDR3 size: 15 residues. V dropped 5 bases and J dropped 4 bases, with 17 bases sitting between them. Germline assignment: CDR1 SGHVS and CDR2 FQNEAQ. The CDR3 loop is CASSAVGLGGETQYF. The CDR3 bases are TGTGCCAGCAGCGCCGTGGGCCTCGGGGGAGAGACCCAGTACTTC. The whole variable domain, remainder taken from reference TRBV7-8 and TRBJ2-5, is GAGVSQSPRYKVAKRGQDVALRCDPISGHVSLFWYQQALGQGPEFLTYFQNEAQLDKSGLPSDRFFAERPEGSVSTLKIQRTQQEDSAVYLCASSAVGLGGETQYFGPGTRLLVL.

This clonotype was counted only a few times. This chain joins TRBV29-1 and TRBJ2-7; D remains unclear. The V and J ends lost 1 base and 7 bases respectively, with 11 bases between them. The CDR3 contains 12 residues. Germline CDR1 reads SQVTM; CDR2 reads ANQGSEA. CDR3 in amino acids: CSVEGWLNEQYF. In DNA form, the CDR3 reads TGCAGCGTTGAAGGCTGGCTTAATGAGCAGTACTTC.

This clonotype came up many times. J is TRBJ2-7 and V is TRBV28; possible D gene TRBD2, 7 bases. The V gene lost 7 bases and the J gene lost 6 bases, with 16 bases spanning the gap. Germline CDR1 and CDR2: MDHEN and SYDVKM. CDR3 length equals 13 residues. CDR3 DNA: TGTGCCAGCATACGGCAGGGAGGGGGCGAGCAGTACTTC. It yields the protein CASIRQGGGEQYF. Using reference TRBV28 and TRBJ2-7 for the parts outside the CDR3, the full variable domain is DVKVTQSSRYLVKRTGEKVFLECVQDMDHENMFWYRQDPGLGLRLIYFSYDVKMKEKGDIPEGYSVSREKKERFSLILESASTNQTSMYLCASIRQGGGEQYFGPGTRLTVT.

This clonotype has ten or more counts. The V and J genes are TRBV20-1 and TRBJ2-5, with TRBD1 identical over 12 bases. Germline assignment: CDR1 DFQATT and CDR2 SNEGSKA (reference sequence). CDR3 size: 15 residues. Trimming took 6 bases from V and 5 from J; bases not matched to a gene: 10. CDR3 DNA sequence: TGCAGTGCCGACGCCGGGACAGGGGGCTATGAGACCCAGTACTTC. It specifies CSADAGTGGYETQYF.

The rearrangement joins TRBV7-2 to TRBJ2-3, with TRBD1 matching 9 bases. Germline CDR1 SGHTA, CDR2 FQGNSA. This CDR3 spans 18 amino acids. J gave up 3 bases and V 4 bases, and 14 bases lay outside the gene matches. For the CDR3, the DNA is TGTGCCAGCAGCTATCCGCTACAATGGACAGGGGAGACAGATACGCAGTATTTT. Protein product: CASSYPLQWTGETDTQYF.

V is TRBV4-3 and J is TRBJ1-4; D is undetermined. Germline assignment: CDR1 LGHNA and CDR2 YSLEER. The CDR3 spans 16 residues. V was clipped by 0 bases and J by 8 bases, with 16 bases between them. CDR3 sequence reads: CASSQEGDLPKEKLFF. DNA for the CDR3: TGCGCCAGCAGCCAAGAAGGTGATTTGCCAAAAGAAAAACTGTTTTTT.

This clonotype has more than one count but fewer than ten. The CDR3 bases are TGTGCCAGCAGCCACAGGGTCTGGGTGGAGCTGTTTTTT. Its translation: CASSHRVWVELFF. The chain couples TRBV7-9 to TRBJ2-2, with D perhaps TRBD1 (6 bases). The CDR3 runs 13 residues. CDR1 and CDR2 (germline): SEHNR, FQNEAQ (reference sequence). V lost 5 bases and J 10 bases, leaving 14 bases between the germline ends. The full variable domain, in which reference TRBV7-9 and TRBJ2-2 provide the parts outside the CDR3, is DTGVSQNPRHKITKRGQNVTFRCDPISEHNRLYWYRQTLGQGPEFLTYFQNEAQLEKSRLLSDRFSAERPKGSFSTLEIQRTEQGDSAMYLCASSHRVWVELFFGEGSRLTVL.

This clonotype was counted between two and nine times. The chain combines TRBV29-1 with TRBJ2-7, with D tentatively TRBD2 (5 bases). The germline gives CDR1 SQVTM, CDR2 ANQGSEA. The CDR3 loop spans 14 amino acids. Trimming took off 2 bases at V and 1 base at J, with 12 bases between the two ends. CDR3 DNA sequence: TGCAGCGTTGAATCGGTTAGCGAATCCTACGAGCAGTACTTC. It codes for CSVESVSESYEQYF.

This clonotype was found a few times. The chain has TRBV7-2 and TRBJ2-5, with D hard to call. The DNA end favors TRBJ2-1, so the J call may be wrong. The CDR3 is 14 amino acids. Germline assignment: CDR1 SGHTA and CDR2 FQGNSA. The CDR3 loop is CASCLPVAENEQFF. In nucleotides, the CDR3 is TGTGCCAGCTGCCTCCCGGTGGCGGAGAATGAGCAGTTCTTC.

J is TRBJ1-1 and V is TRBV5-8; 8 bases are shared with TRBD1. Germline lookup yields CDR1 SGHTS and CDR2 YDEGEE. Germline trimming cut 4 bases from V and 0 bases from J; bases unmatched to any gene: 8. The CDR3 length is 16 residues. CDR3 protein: CASSPEQGGMNTEAFF. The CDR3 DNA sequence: TGTGCCAGCAGCCCCGAACAGGGGGGTATGAACACTGAAGCTTTCTTT.

This CDR3 reads CASSRDVSRGQPQHF. The CDR3 DNA reads TGTGCCAGCAGCCGAGATGTTTCGCGGGGGCAGCCCCAGCATTTT. The V and J genes are TRBV3-1 and TRBJ1-5; maybe TRBD1 (5 bases). CDR1 is LGHDT and CDR2 is YNNKEL in the germline V gene (reference sequence). Deletions cut 4 bases from V and 7 bases from J, with 17 bases between. The CDR3 is 15 residues long.

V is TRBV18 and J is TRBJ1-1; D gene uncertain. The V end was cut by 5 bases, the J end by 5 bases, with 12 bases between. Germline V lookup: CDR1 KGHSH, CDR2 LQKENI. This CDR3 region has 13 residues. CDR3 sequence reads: CASSNRPGTEAFF. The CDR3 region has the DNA TGTGCCAGCTCAAATCGGCCGGGTACTGAAGCTTTCTTT.

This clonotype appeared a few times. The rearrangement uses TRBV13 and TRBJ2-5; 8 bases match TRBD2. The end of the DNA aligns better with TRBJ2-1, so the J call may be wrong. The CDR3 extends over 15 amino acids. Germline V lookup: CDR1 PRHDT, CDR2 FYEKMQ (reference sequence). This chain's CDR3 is CASSTSGNNYNEQFF. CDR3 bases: TGTGCCAGCAGCACTAGCGGAAACAATTACAATGAGCAGTTCTTC.

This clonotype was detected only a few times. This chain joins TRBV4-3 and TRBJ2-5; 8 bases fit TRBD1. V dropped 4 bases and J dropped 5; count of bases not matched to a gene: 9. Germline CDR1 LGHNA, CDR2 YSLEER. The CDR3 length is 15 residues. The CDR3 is CASSLRSGGRETQYF. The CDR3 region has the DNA TGCGCCAGCAGCCTTCGCTCAGGGGGCAGGGAGACCCAGTACTTC.

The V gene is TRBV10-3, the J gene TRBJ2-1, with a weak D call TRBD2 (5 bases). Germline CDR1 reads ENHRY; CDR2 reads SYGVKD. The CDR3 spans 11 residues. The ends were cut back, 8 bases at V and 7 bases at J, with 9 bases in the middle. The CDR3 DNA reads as TGTGCCATCCGGTCGGGGAATGAGCAGTTCTTC. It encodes CAIRSGNEQFF.

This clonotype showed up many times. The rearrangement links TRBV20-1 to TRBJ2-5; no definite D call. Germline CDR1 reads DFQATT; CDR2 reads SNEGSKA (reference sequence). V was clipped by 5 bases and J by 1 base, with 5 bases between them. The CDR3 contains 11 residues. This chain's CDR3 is CSAPTQETQYF. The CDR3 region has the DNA TGCAGTGCTCCGACCCAAGAGACCCAGTACTTC.